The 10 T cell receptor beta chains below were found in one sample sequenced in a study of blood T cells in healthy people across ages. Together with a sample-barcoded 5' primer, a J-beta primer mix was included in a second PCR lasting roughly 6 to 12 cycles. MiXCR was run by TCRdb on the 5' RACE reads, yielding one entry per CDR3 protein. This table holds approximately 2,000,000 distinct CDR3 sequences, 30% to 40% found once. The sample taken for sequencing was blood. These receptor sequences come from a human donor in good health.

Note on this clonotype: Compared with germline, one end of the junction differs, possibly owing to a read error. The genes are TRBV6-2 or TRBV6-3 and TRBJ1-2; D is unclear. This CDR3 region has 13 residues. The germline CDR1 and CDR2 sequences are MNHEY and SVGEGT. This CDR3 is CAGSYSPNYGYTF. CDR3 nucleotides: TGTGCCGGCAGTTACTCGCCGAACTATGGCTACACCTTC.

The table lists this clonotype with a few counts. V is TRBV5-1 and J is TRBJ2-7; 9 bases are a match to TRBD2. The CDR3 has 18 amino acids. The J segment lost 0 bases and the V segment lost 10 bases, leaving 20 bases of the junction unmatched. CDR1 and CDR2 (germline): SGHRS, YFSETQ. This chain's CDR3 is CAGKVSSGGSSSSYEQYF. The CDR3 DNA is TGCGCCGGCAAGGTATCCAGCGGGGGGTCCTCGAGCTCCTACGAGCAGTACTTC. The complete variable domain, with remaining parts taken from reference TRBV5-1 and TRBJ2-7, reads KAGVTQTPRYLIKTRGQQVTLSCSPISGHRSVSWYQQTPGQGLQFLFEYFSETQRNKGNFPGRFSGRQFSNSRSEMNVSTLELGDSALYLCAGKVSSGGSSSSYEQYFGPGTRLTVT.

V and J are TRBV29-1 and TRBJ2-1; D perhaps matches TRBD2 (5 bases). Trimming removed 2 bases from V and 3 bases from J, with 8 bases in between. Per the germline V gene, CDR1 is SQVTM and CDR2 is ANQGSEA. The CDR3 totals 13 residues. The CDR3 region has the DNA TGCAGCGTTGAACGGGGATACTACAATGAGCAGTTCTTC. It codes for CSVERGYYNEQFF.

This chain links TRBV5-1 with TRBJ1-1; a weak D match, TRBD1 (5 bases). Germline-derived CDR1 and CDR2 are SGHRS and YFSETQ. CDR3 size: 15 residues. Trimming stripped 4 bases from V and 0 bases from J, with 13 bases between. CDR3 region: CASSRDGDMNTEAFF. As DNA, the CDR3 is TGCGCCAGCAGCCGGGACGGAGACATGAACACTGAAGCTTTCTTT.

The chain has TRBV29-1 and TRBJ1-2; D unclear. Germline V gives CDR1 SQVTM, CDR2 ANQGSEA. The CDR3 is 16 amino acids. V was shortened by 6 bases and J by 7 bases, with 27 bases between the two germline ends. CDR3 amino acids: CSVMVYLGGSPRGYTF. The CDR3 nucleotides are TGCAGCGTGATGGTATATCTGGGCGGTTCCCCCCGTGGCTACACCTTC.

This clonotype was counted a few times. As DNA, the CDR3 is TGCGCCAGCAGCCGTAGGTCTAGCGGGGGGCACAGCTCCTACAATGAGCAGTTCTTC. Translation: CASSRRSSGGHSSYNEQFF. The genes are TRBV4-3 and TRBJ2-1, with 11 bases aligning to TRBD2. The V gene end was trimmed by 4 bases and the J gene end by 0 bases; junction bases not matched to a gene: 11. CDR1 is LGHNA, CDR2 YSLEER, per germline. The CDR3 runs 19 residues.

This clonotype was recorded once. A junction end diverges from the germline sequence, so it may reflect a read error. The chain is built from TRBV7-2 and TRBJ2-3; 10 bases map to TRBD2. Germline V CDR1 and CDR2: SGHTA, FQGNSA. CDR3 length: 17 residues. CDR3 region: CASSLVASGGSTDTRYF. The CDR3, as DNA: TGTGCCAGCAGCTTAGTGGCTAGCGGGGGCTCCACAGATACGCGGTATTTT.

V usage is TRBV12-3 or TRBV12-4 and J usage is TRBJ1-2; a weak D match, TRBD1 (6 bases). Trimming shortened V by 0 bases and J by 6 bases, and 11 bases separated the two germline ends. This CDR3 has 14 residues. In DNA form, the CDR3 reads TGTGCCAGCAGTTTAGCGACAGGCTTTAATGGCTACACCTTC. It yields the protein CASSLATGFNGYTF.

CDR3 DNA: TGTGCCAGCAGTGAGGCGGGGGCACGGGATACGCAGTATTTT. Protein product: CASSEAGARDTQYF. This chain joins TRBV12-3 or TRBV12-4 and TRBJ2-3, with D perhaps matching TRBD2 (7 bases). V dropped 5 bases and J dropped 6 bases, with 15 bases sitting between them. The CDR3 consists of 14 residues.

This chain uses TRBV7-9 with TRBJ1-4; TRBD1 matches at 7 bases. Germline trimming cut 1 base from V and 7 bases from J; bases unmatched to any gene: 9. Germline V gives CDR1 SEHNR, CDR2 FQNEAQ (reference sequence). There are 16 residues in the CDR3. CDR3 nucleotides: TGTGCCAGCAGCTTAGACAGGGGACAGTTTGGTGAAAAACTGTTTTTT. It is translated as CASSLDRGQFGEKLFF.